This TCR beta chain was profiled in a study of CD8 T cells in Susac syndrome. A quantity of about 0.45 to 1 ug RNA underwent reverse transcription using random hexamers. MiXCR, run by TCRdb on the immunoSEQ multiplex PCR reads, gives a single entry per CDR3 protein. This table has around 150,000 distinct CDR3 sequences, about 94% appearing once. Germline V gives CDR1 SGDLS, CDR2 YYNGEE. The CDR3 is 13 residues long. Deletions cut 0 bases from V and 6 bases from J, with 8 bases between. From blood CD8+ and CD4+ T cells, the TCR beta chain was sequenced. The sample consisted of CD4+ T cells from PBMCs. The sequence came from a human donor in good health. This chain uses TRBV9 with TRBJ2-3; perhaps TRBD2 as D (5 bases). The CDR3 coding sequence is TGTGCCAGCAGCGTAGAAAGGACTGATACGCAGTATTTT. The encoded protein is CASSVERTDTQYF.